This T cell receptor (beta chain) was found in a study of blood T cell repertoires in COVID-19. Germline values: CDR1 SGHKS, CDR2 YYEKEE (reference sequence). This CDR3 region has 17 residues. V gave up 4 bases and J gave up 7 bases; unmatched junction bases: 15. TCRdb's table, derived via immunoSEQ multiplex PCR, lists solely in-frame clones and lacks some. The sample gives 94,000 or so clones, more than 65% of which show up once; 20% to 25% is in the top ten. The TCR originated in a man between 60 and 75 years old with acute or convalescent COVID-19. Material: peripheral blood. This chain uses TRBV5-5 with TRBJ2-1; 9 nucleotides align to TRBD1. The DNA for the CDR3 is TGTGCCAGCAGCGCCGGGACAGGGCCCCTGACGAGAAATGAGCAGTTCTTC. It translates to CASSAGTGPLTRNEQFF.